Sequencing of this T cell receptor beta chain was carried out in a study of blood T cell repertoires in COVID-19. About the research overall: Acute and convalescent COVID-19 samples came from the United States, Italy and Spain. Sample material is recorded as cDNA or gDNA derived from T cells, B-cell-depleted T cells, or PBMCs.

Trimming removed 2 bases from V and 5 bases from J, with 10 bases in between. The germline V gene has CDR1 GTSNPN and CDR2 SVGIG (reference sequence). This CDR3 has 14 amino acids. In the original workflow: Estimated nucleated cell counts came from reference gene primer amplification. Method: immunoSEQ multiplex PCR; TCRdb's copy keeps in-frame clones and lacks some. V, J and clone size were drawn from that table, and D and trimming were deduced from the DNA. The data show more than 80,000 clones, around 85% seen once. The Seattle patients, enrolled during active infection, were followed longitudinally.

Source material: peripheral blood. The TCR comes from a woman in her fifties or sixties with COVID-19, enrolled during active disease. This rearrangement joins TRBV30 to TRBJ1-6; possible D gene TRBD1, 6 bases. The CDR3 DNA reads TGTGCCTGGAGTAGGGGACAACATAATTCACCCCTCCACTTT. It yields the protein CAWSRGQHNSPLHF.